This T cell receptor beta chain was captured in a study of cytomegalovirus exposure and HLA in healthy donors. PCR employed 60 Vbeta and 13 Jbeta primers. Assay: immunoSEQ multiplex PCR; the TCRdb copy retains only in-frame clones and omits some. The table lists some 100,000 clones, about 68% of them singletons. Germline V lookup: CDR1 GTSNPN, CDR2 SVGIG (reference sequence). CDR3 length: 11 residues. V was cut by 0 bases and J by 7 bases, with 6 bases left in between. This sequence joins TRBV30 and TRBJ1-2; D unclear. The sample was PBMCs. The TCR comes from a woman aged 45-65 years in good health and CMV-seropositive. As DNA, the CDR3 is TGTGCCTGGAGTGTTGAGGGTGGCTACACCTTC. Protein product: CAWSVEGGYTF. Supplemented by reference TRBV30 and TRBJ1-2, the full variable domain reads SQTIHQWPATLVQPVGSPLSLECTVEGTSNPNLYWYRQAAGRGLQLLFYSVGIGQISSEVPQNLSASRPQDRQFILSSKKLLLSDSGFYLCAWSVEGGYTFGSGTRLTVV.